This T cell receptor beta chain was found in a study of T cells after posttransplantation cyclophosphamide. Study findings and constraints: TRB clonality was highly associated with recipient CMV seropositivity and reactivation. Tissue-infiltrating T cells from skin or gut overlapped little with blood T cells.

Some clones are missing from TCRdb's copy, which holds only in-frame ones; the method was immunoSEQ multiplex PCR. The repertoire has some 1,300 clones, 74% of them found once; the top ten carry 9.5% to 15%. From germline, CDR1 is LNHNV and CDR2 YYDKDF (reference sequence). V lost 0 bases to trimming and J lost 3 bases, with 9 bases between them. The CDR3 length is 16 residues. Peripheral blood was collected from the related graft donor on the marrow donation day. For this clone: As yet, its antigen is unknown.

Input material: memory CD8+ T cells sorted from blood. The sequence came from a man aged 45-65 years in good health, CMV-negative, and a related stem cell transplant donor. This chain links TRBV15 with TRBJ2-6; the D gene is possibly TRBD1 (7 bases). The DNA of the CDR3 is TGTGCCACCAGCAGAGACAGGGGGGATGGGGCCAACGTCCTGACTTTC. It translates to CATSRDRGDGANVLTF.